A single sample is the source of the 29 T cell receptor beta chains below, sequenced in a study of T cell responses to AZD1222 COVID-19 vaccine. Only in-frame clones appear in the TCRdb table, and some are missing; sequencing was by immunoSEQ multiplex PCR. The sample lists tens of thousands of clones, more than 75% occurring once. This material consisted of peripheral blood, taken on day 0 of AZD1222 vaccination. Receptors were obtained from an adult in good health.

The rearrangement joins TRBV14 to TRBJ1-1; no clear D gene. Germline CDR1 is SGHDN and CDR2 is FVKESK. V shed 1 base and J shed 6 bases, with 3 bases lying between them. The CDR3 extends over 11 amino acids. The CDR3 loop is CASSQGSEAFF. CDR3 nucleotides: TGTGCCAGCAGCCAAGGGTCTGAAGCTTTCTTT.

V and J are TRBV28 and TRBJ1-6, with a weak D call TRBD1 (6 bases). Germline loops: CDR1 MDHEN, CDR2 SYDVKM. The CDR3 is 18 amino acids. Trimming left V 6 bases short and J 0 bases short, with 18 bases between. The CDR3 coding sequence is TGTGCCAGCAGCCAAGGGGGGTTACGGAGCTCCTATAATTCACCCCTCCACTTT. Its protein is CASSQGGLRSSYNSPLHF.

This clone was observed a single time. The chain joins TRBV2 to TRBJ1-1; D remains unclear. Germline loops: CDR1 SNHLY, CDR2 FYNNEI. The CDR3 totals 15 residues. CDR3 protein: CAHSEAGTQNTEAFF. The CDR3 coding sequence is TGTGCACACTCGGAAGCCGGCACACAGAACACTGAAGCTTTCTTT.

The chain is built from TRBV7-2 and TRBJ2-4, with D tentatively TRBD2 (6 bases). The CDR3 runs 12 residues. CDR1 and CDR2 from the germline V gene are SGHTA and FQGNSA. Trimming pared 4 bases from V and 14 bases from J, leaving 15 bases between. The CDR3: CASSSTGLAEYF. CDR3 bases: TGTGCCAGCAGCTCGACGGGACTTGCAGAGTACTTC.

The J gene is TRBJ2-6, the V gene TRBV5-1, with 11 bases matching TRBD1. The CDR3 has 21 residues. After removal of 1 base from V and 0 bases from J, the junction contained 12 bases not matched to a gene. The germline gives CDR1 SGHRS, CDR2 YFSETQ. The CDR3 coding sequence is TGCGCCAGCAGCTTGCCAACCTGGACAGGGGGCCCTTACTCTGGGGCCAACGTCCTGACTTTC. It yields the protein CASSLPTWTGGPYSGANVLTF.

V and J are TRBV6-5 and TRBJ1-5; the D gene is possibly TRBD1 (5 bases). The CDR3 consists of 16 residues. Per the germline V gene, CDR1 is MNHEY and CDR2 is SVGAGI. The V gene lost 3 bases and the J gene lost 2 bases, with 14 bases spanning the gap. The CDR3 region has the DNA TGTGCCAGCAGTTATCTCCAGGGAGTCCGCAATCAGCCCCAGCATTTT. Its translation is CASSYLQGVRNQPQHF.

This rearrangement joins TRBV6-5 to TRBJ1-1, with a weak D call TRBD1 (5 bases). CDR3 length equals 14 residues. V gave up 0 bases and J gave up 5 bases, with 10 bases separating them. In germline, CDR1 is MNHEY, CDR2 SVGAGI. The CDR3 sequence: CASSYSYQGTEAFF. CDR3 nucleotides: TGTGCCAGCAGTTACTCGTATCAGGGAACTGAAGCTTTCTTT.

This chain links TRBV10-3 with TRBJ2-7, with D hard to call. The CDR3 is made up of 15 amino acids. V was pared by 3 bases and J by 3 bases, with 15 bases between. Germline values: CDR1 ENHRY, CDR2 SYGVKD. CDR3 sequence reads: CAISDLGLSIYEQYF. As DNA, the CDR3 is TGTGCCATCAGTGACCTGGGCCTCTCGATCTACGAGCAGTACTTC.

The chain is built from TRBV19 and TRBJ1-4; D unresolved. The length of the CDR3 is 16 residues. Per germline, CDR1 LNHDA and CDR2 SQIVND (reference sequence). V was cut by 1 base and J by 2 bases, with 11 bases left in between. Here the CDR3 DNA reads TGTGCCAGTAGTATAGCCCGCAGAAATACTAATGAAAAACTGTTTTTT. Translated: CASSIARRNTNEKLFF.

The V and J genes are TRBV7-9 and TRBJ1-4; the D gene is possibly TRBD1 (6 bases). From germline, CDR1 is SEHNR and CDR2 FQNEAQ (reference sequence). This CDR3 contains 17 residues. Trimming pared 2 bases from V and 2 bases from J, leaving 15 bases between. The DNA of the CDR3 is TGTGCCAGCAGCTTATCTACAGGGAGGGATACTAATGAAAAACTGTTTTTT. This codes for CASSLSTGRDTNEKLFF.

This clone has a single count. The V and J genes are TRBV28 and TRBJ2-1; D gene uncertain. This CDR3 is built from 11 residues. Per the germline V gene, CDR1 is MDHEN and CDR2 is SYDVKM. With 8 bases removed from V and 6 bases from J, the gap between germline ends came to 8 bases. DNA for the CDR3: TGTGCCAGCGGCTGGGGCAATGAGCAGTTCTTC. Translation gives CASGWGNEQFF.

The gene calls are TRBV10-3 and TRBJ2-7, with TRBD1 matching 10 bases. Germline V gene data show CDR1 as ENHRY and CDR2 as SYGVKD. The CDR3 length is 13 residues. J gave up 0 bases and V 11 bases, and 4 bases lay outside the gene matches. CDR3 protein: CAAGQGSSYEQYF. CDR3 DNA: TGTGCCGCGGGACAGGGGAGCTCCTACGAGCAGTACTTC.

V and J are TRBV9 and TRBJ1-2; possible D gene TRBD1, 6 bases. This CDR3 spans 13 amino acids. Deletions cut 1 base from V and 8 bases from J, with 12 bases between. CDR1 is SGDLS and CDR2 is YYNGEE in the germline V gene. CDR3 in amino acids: CASSVTGRSGYTF. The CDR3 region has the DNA TGTGCCAGCAGCGTAACAGGGAGGAGCGGCTACACCTTC.

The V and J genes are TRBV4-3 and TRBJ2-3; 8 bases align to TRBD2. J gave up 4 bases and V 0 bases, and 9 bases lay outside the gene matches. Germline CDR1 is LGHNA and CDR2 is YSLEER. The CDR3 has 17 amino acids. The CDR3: CASSQEGLAGAADTQYF. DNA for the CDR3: TGCGCCAGCAGCCAAGAGGGGCTAGCGGGCGCAGCAGATACGCAGTATTTT.

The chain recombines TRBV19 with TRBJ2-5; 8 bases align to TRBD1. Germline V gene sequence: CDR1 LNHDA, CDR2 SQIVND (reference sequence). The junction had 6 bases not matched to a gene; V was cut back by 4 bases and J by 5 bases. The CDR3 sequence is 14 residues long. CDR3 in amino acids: CASSTDRGSETQYF. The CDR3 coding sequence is TGTGCCAGTAGTACCGACAGGGGTTCGGAGACCCAGTACTTC.

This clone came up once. CDR3 nucleotide sequence: TGTGCCAGCAGCCCGCATATAGCCGGGGGTGGTGGGAACACCGGGGAGCTGTTTTTT. This gives the protein CASSPHIAGGGGNTGELFF. V is TRBV7-2 and J is TRBJ2-2; D is perhaps TRBD2 (6 bases). There are 19 residues in the CDR3. Germline V gives CDR1 SGHTA, CDR2 FQGNSA. V was shortened by 5 bases and J by 1 base, with 23 bases between the two germline ends.

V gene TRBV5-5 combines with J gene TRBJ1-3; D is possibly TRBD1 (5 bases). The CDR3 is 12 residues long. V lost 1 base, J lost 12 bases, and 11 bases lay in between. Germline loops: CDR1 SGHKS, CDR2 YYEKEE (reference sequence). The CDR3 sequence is CASSLSRGGIYF. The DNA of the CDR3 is TGTGCCAGCAGCTTGTCGAGGGGCGGCATATATTTT.

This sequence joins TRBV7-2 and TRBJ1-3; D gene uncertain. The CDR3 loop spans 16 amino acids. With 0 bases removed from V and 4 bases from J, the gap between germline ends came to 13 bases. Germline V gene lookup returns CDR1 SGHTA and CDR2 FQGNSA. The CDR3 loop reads CASSLARGVAGNTIYF. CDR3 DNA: TGTGCCAGCAGCTTAGCGCGCGGGGTTGCCGGAAACACCATATATTTT.

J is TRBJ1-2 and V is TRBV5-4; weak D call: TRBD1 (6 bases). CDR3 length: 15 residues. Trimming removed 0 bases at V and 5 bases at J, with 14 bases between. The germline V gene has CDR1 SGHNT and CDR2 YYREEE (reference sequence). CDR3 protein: CASSLVMGAGYGYTF. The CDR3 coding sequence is TGTGCCAGCAGCTTGGTAATGGGGGCCGGGTATGGCTACACCTTC.

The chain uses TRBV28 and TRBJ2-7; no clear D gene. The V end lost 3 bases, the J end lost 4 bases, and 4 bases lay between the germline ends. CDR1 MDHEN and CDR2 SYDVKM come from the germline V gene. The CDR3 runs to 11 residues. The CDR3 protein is CASSFGYEQYF. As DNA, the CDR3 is TGTGCCAGCAGTTTCGGATACGAGCAGTACTTC.

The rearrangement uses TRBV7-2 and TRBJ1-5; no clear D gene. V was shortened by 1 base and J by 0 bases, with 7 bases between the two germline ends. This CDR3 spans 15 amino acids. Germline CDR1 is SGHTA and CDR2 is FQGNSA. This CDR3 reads CASSLDEYSNQPQHF. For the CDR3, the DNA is TGTGCCAGCAGCTTAGACGAGTATAGCAATCAGCCCCAGCATTTT.

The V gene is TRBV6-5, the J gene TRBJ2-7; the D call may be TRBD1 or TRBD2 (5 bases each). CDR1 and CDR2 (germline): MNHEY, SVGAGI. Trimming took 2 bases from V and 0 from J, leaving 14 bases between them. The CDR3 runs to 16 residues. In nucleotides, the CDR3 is TGTGCCAGCAGTTACACTTCGGGGCTGTCCTCCTACGAGCAGTACTTC. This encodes CASSYTSGLSSYEQYF.

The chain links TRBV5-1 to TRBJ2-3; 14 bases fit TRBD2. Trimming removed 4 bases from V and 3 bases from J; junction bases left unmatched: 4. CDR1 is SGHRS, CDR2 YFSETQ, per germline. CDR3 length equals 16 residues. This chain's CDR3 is CASSLGTSGSTDTQYF. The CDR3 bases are TGCGCCAGCAGCCTCGGGACTAGCGGGAGTACAGATACGCAGTATTTT.

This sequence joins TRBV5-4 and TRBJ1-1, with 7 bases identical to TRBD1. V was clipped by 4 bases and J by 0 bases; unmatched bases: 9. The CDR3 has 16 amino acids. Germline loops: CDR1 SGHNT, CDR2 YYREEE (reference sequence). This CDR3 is CASSIDRERMNTEAFF. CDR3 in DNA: TGTGCCAGCAGCATCGACAGGGAACGGATGAACACTGAAGCTTTCTTT. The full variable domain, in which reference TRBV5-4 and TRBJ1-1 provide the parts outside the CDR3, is ETGVTQSPTHLIKTRGQQVTLRCSSQSGHNTVSWYQQALGQGPQFIFQYYREEENGRGNFPPRFSGLQFPNYSSELNVNALELDDSALYLCASSIDRERMNTEAFFGQGTRLTVV.

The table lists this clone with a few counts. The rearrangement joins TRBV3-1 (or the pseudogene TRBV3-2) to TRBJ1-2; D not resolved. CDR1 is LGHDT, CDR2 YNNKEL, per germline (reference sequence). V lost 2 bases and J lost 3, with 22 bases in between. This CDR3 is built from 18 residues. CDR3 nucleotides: TGTGCCAGCAGCCAAACCGATAAAGGTAACCGGCCCCACTATGGCTACACCTTC. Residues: CASSQTDKGNRPHYGYTF.

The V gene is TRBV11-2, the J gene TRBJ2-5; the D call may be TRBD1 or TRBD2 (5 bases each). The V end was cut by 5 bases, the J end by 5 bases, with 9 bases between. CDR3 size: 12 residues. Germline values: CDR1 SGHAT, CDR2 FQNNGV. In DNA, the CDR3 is TGTGCCAGCAGCCGTGAGGGGGAGACCCAGTACTTC. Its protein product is CASSREGETQYF.

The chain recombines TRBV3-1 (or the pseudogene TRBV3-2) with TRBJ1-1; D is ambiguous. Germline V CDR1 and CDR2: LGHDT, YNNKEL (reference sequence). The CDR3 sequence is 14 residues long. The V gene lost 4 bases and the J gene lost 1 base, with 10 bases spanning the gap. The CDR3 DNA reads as TGTGCCAGCAGCCCCCCAGAAGAGAACACTGAAGCTTTCTTT. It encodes CASSPPEENTEAFF.

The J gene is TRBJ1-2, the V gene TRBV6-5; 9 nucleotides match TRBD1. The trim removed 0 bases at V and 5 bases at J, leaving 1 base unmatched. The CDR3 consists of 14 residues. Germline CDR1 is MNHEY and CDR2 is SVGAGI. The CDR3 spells CASSYSGQGYGYTF. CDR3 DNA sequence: TGTGCCAGCAGTTACTCGGGACAGGGATATGGCTACACCTTC.

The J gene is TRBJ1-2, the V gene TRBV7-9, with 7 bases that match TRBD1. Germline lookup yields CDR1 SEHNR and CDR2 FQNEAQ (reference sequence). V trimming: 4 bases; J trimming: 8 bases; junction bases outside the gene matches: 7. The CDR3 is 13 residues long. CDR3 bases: TGTGCCAGCAGCTCCGACAGGGCTGGAGGCTACACCTTC. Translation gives CASSSDRAGGYTF. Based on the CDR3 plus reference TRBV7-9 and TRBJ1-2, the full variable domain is DTGVSQNPRHKITKRGQNVTFRCDPISEHNRLYWYRQTLGQGPEFLTYFQNEAQLEKSRLLSDRFSAERPKGSFSTLEIQRTEQGDSAMYLCASSSDRAGGYTFGSGTRLTVV.